The entry below gives a single TCR beta chain sequence along with its context. Its antigen is as yet unknown. The PCR used 60 Vbeta and 13 Jbeta primers. The repertoire was sequenced with immunoSEQ multiplex PCR; TCRdb's copy has only in-frame clones and lacks some. The sample records around 130,000 clones, roughly 80% being singletons. The entry originates in a study of cytomegalovirus exposure and HLA in healthy donors. Whole-study results and caveats: Listed as cytomegalovirus-associated were 150 or so TCR beta chains.

The V end lost 1 base, the J end lost 10 bases, and 20 bases lay between the germline ends. The CDR3 is 16 residues long. Germline V CDR1 and CDR2: MGHDK, SYGVNS. The rearrangement uses TRBV25-1 and TRBJ2-1; D is perhaps TRBD1 (6 bases). The TCR comes from a boy aged 5 to 17 in good health and CMV-seronegative. The sequencing sample was made of PBMCs. CDR3 coding DNA: TGTGCCAGCAGTGAATTGTCAGGGGCCGTAGTGGGAGAGCAGTTCTTC. Translated: CASSELSGAVVGEQFF.